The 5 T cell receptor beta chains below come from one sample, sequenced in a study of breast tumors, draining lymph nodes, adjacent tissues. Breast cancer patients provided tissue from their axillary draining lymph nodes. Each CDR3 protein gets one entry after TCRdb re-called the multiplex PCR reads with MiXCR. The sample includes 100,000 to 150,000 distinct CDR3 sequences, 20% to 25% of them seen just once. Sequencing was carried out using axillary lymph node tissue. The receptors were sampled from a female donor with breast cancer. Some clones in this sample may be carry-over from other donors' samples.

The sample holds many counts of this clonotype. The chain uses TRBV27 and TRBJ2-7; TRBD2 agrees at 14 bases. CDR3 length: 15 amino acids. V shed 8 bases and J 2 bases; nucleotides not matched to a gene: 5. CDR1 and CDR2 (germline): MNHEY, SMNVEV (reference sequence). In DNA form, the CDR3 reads TGTGCCAGCGGTAAGACTAGCGGGAGGGCCTACGAGCAGTACTTC. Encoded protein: CASGKTSGRAYEQYF.

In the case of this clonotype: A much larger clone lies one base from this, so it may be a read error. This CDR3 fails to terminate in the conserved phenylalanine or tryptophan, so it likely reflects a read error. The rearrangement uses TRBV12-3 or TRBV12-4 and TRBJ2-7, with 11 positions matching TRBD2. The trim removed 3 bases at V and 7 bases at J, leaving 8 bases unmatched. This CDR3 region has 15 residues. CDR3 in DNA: TGTGCCAGCAGTTTCCTAGCGGGAGGTAGGGGAGAGCAGTACCTC. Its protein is CASSFLAGGRGEQYL.

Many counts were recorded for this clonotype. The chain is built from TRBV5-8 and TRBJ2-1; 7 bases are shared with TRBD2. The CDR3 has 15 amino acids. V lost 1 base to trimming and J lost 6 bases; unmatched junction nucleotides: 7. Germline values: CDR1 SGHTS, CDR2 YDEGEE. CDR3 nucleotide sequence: TGTGCCAGCAGCTTGTCACTAGCGTTAGCCAATGAGCAGTTCTTC. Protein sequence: CASSLSLALANEQFF.

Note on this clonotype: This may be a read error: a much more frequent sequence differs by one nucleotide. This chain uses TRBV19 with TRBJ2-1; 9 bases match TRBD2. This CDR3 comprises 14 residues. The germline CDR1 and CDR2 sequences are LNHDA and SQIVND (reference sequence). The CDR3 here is CASRDSGSYNERFF. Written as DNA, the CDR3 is TGTGCCAGTAGGGATAGCGGGAGTTACAATGAGCGGTTCTTC.

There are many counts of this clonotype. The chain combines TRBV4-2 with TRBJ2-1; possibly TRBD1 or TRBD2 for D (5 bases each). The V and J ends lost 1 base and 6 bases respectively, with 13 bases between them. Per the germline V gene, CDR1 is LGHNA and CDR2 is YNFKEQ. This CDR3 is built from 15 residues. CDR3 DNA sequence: TGTGCCAGCAGCCAAGCCTCCGGGACCTTCAATGAGCAGTTCTTC. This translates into CASSQASGTFNEQFF.